The entry that follows covers one TCR beta chain sequence. Its antigen is not identified. These data are taken from a study of shared clonotypes between healthy human individuals. Repertoires were generated with immunoSEQ multiplex PCR, while TCRdb's copy carries only in-frame clones and drops some. The data contain about 2.1 million clones, more than 85% of them seen just once; the ten biggest clones take up roughly 1.7%. Notes on the study in general: Sorted-subset samples were not fully sequenced, rarefaction indicated.

Naive CD8 cells lacked CD45RO and underwent positive selection for CCR7, leaving out terminally differentiated effector memory CD45RA+ cells. Germline lookup yields CDR1 MNHEY and CDR2 SMNVEV (reference sequence). The CDR3 length is 15 residues. V shed 4 bases and J 6 bases; nucleotides not matched to a gene: 7. The specimen sequenced was naive CD8+ T cells from PBMCs. V and J are TRBV27 and TRBJ2-1; 9 nucleotides line up with TRBD1. This receptor was obtained from a man aged 18 to 35 in good health. Some clones in this sample may be carry-over from other donors' samples. This CDR3 reads CASSSLKDRGNEQFF. In DNA, the CDR3 is TGTGCCAGCAGTTCTTTAAAGGACAGGGGCAATGAGCAGTTCTTC.